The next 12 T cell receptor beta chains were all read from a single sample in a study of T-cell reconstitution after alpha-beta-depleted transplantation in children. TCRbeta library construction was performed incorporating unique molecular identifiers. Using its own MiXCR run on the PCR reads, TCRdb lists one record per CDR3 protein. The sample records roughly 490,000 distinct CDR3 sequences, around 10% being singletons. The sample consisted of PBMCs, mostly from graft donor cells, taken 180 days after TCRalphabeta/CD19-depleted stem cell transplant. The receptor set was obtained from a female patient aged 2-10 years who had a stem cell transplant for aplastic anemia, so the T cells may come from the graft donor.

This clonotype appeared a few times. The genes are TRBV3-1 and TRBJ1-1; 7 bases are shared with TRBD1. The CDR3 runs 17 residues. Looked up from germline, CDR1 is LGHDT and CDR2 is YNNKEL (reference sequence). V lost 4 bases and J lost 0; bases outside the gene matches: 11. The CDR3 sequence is CASSRRAGGPLNTEAFF. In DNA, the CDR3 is TGTGCCAGCAGCCGGCGAGCAGGGGGACCTTTGAACACTGAAGCTTTCTTT.

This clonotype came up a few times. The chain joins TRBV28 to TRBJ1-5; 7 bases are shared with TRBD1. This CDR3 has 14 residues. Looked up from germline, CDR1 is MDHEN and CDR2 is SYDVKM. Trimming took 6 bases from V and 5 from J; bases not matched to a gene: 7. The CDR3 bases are TGTGCCAGCAGCCTACAGGGGATGTATCAGCCCCAGCATTTT. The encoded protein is CASSLQGMYQPQHF. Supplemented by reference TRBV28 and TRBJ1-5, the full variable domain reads DVKVTQSSRYLVKRTGEKVFLECVQDMDHENMFWYRQDPGLGLRLIYFSYDVKMKEKGDIPEGYSVSREKKERFSLILESASTNQTSMYLCASSLQGMYQPQHFGDGTRLSIL.

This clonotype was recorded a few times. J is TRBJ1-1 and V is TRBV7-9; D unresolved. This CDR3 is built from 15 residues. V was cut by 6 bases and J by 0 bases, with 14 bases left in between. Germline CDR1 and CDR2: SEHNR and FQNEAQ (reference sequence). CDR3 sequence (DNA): TGTGCCAGCAGGCTGCTTCTCGGGTTGAACACTGAAGCTTTCTTT. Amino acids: CASRLLLGLNTEAFF.

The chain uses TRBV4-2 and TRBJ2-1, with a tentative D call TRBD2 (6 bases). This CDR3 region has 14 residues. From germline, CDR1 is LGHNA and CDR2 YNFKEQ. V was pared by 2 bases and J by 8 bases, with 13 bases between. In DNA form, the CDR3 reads TGTGCCAGCAGCCAAATCCGACTAGTGCATGAGCAGTTCTTC. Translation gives CASSQIRLVHEQFF.

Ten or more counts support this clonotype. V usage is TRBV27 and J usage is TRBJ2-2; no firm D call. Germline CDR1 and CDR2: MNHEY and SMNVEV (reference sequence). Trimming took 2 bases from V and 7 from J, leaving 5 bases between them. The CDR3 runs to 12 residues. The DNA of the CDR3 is TGTGCCAGCAGTTTAACATACGGGGAGCTGTTTTTT. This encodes CASSLTYGELFF.

CDR3 nucleotide sequence: TGTGCCAGCAGCGTGAGCGGGAGTGGGACCTACAATGAGCAGTTCTTC. It specifies CASSVSGSGTYNEQFF. V and J are TRBV9 and TRBJ2-1; 8 bases line up with TRBD2. CDR1 is SGDLS, CDR2 YYNGEE, per germline. The length of the CDR3 is 16 residues. J was trimmed by 2 bases and V by 2 bases; bases with no gene match: 6.

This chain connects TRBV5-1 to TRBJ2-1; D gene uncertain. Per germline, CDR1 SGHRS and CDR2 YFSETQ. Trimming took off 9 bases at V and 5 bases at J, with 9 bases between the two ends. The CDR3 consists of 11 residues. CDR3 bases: TGCGCCATCAACCTCAACAATGAGCAGTTCTTC. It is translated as CAINLNNEQFF.

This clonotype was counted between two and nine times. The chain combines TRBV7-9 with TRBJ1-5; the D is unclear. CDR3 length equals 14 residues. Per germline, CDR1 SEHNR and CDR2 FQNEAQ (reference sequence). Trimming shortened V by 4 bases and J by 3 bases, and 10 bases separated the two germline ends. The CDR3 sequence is CASSYSEDNQPQHF. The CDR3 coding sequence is TGTGCCAGCAGCTATTCGGAAGACAATCAGCCCCAGCATTTT.

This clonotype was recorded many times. The CDR3 nucleotides are TGTGCCAGCAGTGAATGGGGAAGCGGGAGTGGCATTCAGTACTTC. This encodes CASSEWGSGSGIQYF. This chain links TRBV6-1 with TRBJ2-4; 8 bases are shared with TRBD2. The J segment lost 9 bases and the V segment lost 2 bases, leaving 9 bases of the junction unmatched. Germline CDR1 is MNHNS and CDR2 is SASEGT. This CDR3 has 15 amino acids.

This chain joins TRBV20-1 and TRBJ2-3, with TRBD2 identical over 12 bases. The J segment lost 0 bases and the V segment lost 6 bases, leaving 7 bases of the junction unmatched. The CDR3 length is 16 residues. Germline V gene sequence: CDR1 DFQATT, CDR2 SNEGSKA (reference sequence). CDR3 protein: CSASIGLAGSTDTQYF. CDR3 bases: TGCAGTGCCTCTATAGGACTAGCGGGGAGCACAGATACGCAGTATTTT.

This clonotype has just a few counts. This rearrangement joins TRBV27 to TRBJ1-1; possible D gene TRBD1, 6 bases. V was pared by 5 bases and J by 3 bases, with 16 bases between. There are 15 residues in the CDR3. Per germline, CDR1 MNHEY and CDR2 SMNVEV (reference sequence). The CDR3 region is CASSPQWGRDTEAFF. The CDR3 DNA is TGTGCCAGCAGTCCCCAGTGGGGGCGAGACACTGAAGCTTTCTTT.

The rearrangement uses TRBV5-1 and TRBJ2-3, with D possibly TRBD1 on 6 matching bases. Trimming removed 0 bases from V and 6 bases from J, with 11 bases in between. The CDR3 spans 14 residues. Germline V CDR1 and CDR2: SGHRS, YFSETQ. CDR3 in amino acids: CASSLVDSLDTQYF. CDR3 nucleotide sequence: TGCGCCAGCAGCTTGGTGGACAGTTTGGATACGCAGTATTTT.